Listed below are T cell receptor beta chains from one sample, sequenced in a study of T cell changes during pregnancy in multiple sclerosis. Profiling relied on immunoSEQ multiplex PCR, and the TCRdb table lists in-frame clones only, not all of them. The sample yields approximately 92,000 clones, around 92% seen once. Sample: peripheral blood, taken in the first trimester of pregnancy. These TCRs come from a female donor with multiple sclerosis, enrolled in a pregnancy study. The CDR3 runs from the conserved cysteine through the conserved F or W. D genes are given only for firm matches. Clone size, where shown, is once, few, many, or a class for clones that have expanded.

>TRBD1|TRBV23-1|TRBJ2-3|.
CASSQRDRGTDTQYF
TGCGCCAGCAGTCAAAGGGACAGGGGCACAGATACGCAGTATTTT
>TRBD2|TRBV9|TRBJ2-7|.
CASSVDPSGAYEQYF
TGTGCCAGCAGCGTAGACCCTAGCGGGGCCTACGAGCAGTACTTC
>.|TRBV28|TRBJ2-5|.
CASSLSGYQETQYF
TGTGCCAGCAGTTTATCGGGGTACCAAGAGACCCAGTACTTC
>TRBD2|TRBV9|TRBJ2-2|.
CASSVDPSGNGELFF
TGTGCCAGCAGCGTAGATCCTAGCGGTAACGGGGAGCTGTTTTTT
>TRBD2|TRBV2|TRBJ2-7|.
CASSDRLADNYEQYF
TGTGCCAGCAGTGATAGGCTAGCGGACAACTACGAGCAGTACTTC
>.|TRBV27|TRBJ2-2|.
CASSGQGRVGELFF
TGTGCCAGCAGTGGGCAAGGCAGGGTAGGGGAGCTGTTTTTT
>.|TRBV6-5|TRBJ2-3|.
CASSPGHSTDTQYF
TGTGCCAGCAGCCCGGGACACAGCACAGATACGCAGTATTTT
>TRBD2|TRBV7-2|TRBJ2-7|.
CASSYLAGGPSYEQYF
TGTGCCAGCAGCTACCTAGCGGGAGGGCCGTCGTACGAGCAGTACTTC
>TRBD2|TRBV6-1|TRBJ2-7|.
CASSEVRAGGHYEQYF
TGTGCCAGCAGTGAAGTTCGAGCGGGAGGGCATTACGAGCAGTACTTC
>TRBD1|TRBV27|TRBJ2-1|.
CASSYRDRGSYEQFF
TGTGCCAGCAGTTATAGGGACAGGGGATCGTATGAGCAGTTCTTC
>TRBD1|TRBV14|TRBJ2-5|.
CASSQDRGLETQYF
TGTGCCAGCAGCCAAGACAGGGGGCTGGAGACCCAGTACTTC
>.|TRBV2|TRBJ2-7|.
CASSETGLSYEQYF
TGTGCCAGCAGTGAAACGGGTCTCTCCTACGAGCAGTACTTC
>.|TRBV7-2|TRBJ2-3|.
CASSLEFQGISTDTQYF
TGTGCCAGCAGCTTAGAATTCCAGGGGATATCCACAGATACGCAGTATTTT
>TRBD1|TRBV28|TRBJ1-3|.
CASRRQGAPGNTIYF
TGTGCCAGCAGAAGACAGGGGGCGCCTGGAAACACCATATATTTT
>.|TRBV5-1|TRBJ1-1|few
CASSFQGEDTEAFF
TGCGCCAGCAGCTTCCAGGGTGAGGACACTGAAGCTTTCTTT
>TRBD2|TRBV4-1|TRBJ2-3|.
CASSFGLAGSTDTQYF
TGCGCCAGCAGCTTCGGACTAGCGGGATCCACAGATACGCAGTATTTT
>TRBD2|TRBV14|TRBJ2-1|.
CASSQRLAATHEQFF
TGTGCCAGCAGCCAACGACTAGCGGCTACGCATGAGCAGTTCTTC
>.|TRBV28|TRBJ1-1|once
CAGRTSNTEAFF
TGTGCCGGTCGGACAAGTAACACTGAAGCTTTCTTT
>TRBD2|TRBV13|TRBJ2-1|.
CASSPRTSGSHEQFF
TGTGCCAGCAGCCCCCGGACTAGCGGGAGTCATGAGCAGTTCTTC
>TRBD1|TRBV5-4|TRBJ2-1|.
CASSSMGQEYNEQFF
TGTGCCAGCAGCTCAATGGGACAGGAGTACAATGAGCAGTTCTTC
>TRBD2|TRBV6-1|TRBJ2-1|.
CASSELGIAGGYNEQFF
TGTGCCAGCAGTGAACTTGGGATAGCGGGAGGTTACAATGAGCAGTTCTTC
>.|TRBV27|TRBJ2-3|.
CASSSTVSSTDTQYF
TGTGCCAGCAGCTCCACAGTTTCTAGCACAGATACGCAGTATTTT
>TRBD1|TRBV28|TRBJ2-5|.
CASSRTGQETQYF
TGTGCCAGCAGCCGGACAGGGCAAGAGACCCAGTACTTC
>TRBD1|TRBV6-6|TRBJ1-5|.
CASSYLDRGTQPQHF
TGTGCCAGCAGTTACTTGGACAGGGGCACTCAGCCCCAGCATTTT
>.|TRBV6-4|TRBJ2-1|.
CASSDSSSDINEQFF
TGTGCCAGCAGTGACTCGTCTAGCGATATCAATGAGCAGTTCTTC
>.|TRBV10-3|TRBJ2-7|.
CAISPDYEQYF
TGTGCCATCAGTCCAGACTACGAGCAGTACTTC
>.|TRBV5-1|TRBJ2-7|.
CASSPDGGTYEQYF
TGCGCCAGCAGCCCCGATGGGGGGACCTACGAGCAGTACTTC
>TRBD2|TRBV28|TRBJ2-7|.
CASSLSTSGLYEQYF
TGTGCCAGCAGTTTATCGACTAGCGGCCTCTACGAGCAGTACTTC
>.|TRBV7-9|TRBJ1-4|.
CASSSTGPRQLFF
TGTGCCAGCAGCTCCACAGGTCCAAGGCAACTGTTTTTT